Sequencing of this T cell receptor beta chain was carried out in a study of response to subunit inactivated influenza vaccine. MiXCR was run by TCRdb on the RT-PCR reads, yielding one entry per CDR3 protein. The sample lists around 520,000 distinct CDR3 sequences; over 25% were seen once. This specimen consisted of CD4+ T cells sorted from PBMCs, obtained 4 to 6 days after vaccination. This sequence was found in a man over 45 who received an inactivated influenza vaccine.

The CDR3 bases are TGCGCCAGCAGCTTGGGGACAGCAACTAATGAAAAACTGTTTTTT. This sequence encodes CASSLGTATNEKLFF. The V call is TRBV5-1, the J call TRBJ1-4, with D maybe TRBD1 (6 bases). With 0 bases removed from V and 0 bases from J, the gap between germline ends came to 6 bases. The germline gives CDR1 SGHRS, CDR2 YFSETQ. The CDR3 runs to 15 residues. The whole variable domain, remainder taken from reference TRBV5-1 and TRBJ1-4, is KAGVTQTPRYLIKTRGQQVTLSCSPISGHRSVSWYQQTPGQGLQFLFEYFSETQRNKGNFPGRFSGRQFSNSRSEMNVSTLELGDSALYLCASSLGTATNEKLFFGSGTQLSVL.